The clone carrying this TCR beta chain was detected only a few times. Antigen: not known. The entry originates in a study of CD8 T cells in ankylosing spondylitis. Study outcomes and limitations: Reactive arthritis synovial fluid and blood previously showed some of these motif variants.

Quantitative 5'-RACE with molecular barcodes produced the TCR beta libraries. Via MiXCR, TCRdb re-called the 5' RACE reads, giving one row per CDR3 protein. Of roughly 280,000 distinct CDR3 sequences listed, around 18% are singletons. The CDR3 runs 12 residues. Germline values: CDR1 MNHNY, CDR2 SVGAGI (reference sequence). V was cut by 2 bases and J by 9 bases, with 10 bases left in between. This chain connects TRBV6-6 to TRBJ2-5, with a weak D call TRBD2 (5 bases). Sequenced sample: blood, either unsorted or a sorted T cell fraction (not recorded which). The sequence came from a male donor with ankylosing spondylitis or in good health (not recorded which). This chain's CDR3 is CASSYQLGAQYF. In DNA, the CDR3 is TGTGCCAGCAGTTACCAACTCGGGGCCCAGTACTTC.